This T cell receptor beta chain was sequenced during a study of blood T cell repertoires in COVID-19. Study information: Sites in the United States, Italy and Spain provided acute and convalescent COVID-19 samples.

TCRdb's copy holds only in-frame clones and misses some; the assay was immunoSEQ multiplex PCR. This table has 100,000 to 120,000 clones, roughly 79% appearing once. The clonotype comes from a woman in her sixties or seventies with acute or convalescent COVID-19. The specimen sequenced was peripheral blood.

The CDR3 region is CASSSRGGNTIYF. For the CDR3, the DNA is TGTGCCAGCAGTTCCCGGGGTGGAAACACCATATATTTT. The V and J genes are TRBV27 and TRBJ1-3; D remains unclear. The V and J ends lost 4 bases and 3 bases respectively, with 7 bases between them. Germline V gene lookup returns CDR1 MNHEY and CDR2 SMNVEV (reference sequence). The CDR3 covers 13 residues.